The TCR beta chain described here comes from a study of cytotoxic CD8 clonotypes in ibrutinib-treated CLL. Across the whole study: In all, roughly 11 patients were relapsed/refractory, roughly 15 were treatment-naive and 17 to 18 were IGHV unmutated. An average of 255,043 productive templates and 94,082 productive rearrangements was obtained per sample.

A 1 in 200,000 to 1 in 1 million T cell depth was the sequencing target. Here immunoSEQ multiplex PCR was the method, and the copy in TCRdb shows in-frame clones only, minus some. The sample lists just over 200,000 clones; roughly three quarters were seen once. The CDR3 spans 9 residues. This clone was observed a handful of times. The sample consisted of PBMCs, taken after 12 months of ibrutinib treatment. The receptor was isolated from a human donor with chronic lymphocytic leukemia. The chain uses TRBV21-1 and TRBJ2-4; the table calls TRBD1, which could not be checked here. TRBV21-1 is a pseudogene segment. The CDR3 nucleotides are TGTGCCAGCAGGGACAGGGGTAACTTC. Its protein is CASRDRGNF.